What follows describes a single T cell receptor (beta chain). This sample stems from a study of response to subunit inactivated influenza vaccine. One entry per CDR3 protein results from TCRdb running MiXCR on the RT-PCR reads. This table has 710,000 or so distinct CDR3 sequences, less than 20% appearing once. Germline V gene lookup returns CDR1 SEHNR and CDR2 FQNEAQ (reference sequence). The CDR3 extends over 12 amino acids. Trimming removed 4 bases at V and 11 bases at J, with 14 bases between. The specimen was PBMCs from blood, collected roughly 12 days after vaccination. The rearrangement links TRBV7-9 to TRBJ2-5; D is perhaps TRBD1 or TRBD2 (6 bases each). This TCR was recovered from a man aged 50 or older who received an inactivated influenza vaccine. CDR3 in amino acids: CASSSELGGQYF. DNA for the CDR3: TGTGCCAGCAGCTCCGAACTAGGGGGGCAGTACTTC.